This TCR beta chain comes out of a study of T cell responses to AZD1222 COVID-19 vaccine. The wider study: Second-dose schedules of about 4 or about 12 weeks were combined. Whole-study findings and limits: The donor group comprised mostly white British people and more females; the analysis possibly underestimated clonal diversity.

J lost 2 bases, V lost 8 bases, and 8 bases had no gene match. Germline CDR1 is KGHDR and CDR2 is SFDVKD. This CDR3 comprises 16 residues. About this clone itself: The antigen remains unidentified.

Data came from immunoSEQ multiplex PCR; TCRdb stores just in-frame clones and leaves some out. The sample carries 100,000 to 150,000 clones, approximately 87% recorded once. This TCR came from an adult in good health. The V and J genes are TRBV24-1 and TRBJ2-2, with 9 nucleotides matching TRBD1. The sample consisted of peripheral blood, taken on day 0 of AZD1222 vaccination. CDR3: CATKDSGQGNTGELFF. The CDR3 DNA follows: TGTGCCACCAAAGACTCGGGACAGGGAAACACCGGGGAGCTGTTTTTT.